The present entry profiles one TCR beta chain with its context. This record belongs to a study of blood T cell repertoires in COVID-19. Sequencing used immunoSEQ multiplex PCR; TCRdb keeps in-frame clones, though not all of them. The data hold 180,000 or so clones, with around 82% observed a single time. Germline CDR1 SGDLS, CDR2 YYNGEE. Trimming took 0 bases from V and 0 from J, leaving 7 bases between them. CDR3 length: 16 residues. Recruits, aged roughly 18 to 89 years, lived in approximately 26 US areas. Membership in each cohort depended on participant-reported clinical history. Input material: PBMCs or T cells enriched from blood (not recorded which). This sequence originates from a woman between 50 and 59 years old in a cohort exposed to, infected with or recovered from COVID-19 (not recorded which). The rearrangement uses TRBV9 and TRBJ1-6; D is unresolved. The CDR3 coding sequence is TGTGCCAGCAGCGTAGACGGGAGCTCCTATAATTCACCCCTCCACTTT. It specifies CASSVDGSSYNSPLHF.